Listed here are 5 T cell receptor beta chains from one sample, sequenced in a study of blood T cell repertoires in COVID-19. Generated by immunoSEQ multiplex PCR, the TCRdb table keeps only in-frame clones and is missing some. The sample shows tens of thousands of clones, about 85% of them seen only once. The sample comprised peripheral blood. Receptors originate from an older woman with acute or convalescent COVID-19.

The chain couples TRBV9 to TRBJ1-2; TRBD1 aligns across 7 bases. The germline V gene has CDR1 SGDLS and CDR2 YYNGEE. Trimming at V came to 4 bases and at J to 4 bases, leaving 7 bases not matched to a gene. CDR3 size: 14 residues. CDR3 nucleotides: TGTGCCAGCAGCTCAGTTCAGGGGGGCTATGGCTACACCTTC. Translating gives CASSSVQGGYGYTF.

Note on this clone: At one boundary the junction diverges from the germline segment, which might be a read error. This sequence joins TRBV27 and TRBJ2-3; 8 positions match TRBD1. Per the germline V gene, CDR1 is MNHEY and CDR2 is SMNVEV (reference sequence). CDR3 size: 14 residues. The CDR3 is CAGRPTGATDTQYF. CDR3 in DNA: TGTGCCGGCAGACCGACAGGGGCCACAGATACGCAGTATTTT.

This sequence joins TRBV6-5 and TRBJ1-2; D uncertain. The V gene's germline CDR1 is MNHEY and CDR2 SVGAGI. The CDR3 consists of 14 residues. Trimming left V 7 bases short and J 8 bases short, with 20 bases between. CDR3 DNA: TGTGCCAGCACGGGAGAGGACCGCTACCAAGGCTACACCTTC. Amino acid sequence: CASTGEDRYQGYTF.

This clone was picked up one time. The chain joins TRBV6-1 to TRBJ2-7; a possible D gene is TRBD1 (7 bases). CDR1 MNHNS and CDR2 SASEGT come from the germline V gene. This CDR3 is built from 16 residues. V lost 3 bases, J lost 2 bases, and 17 bases lay in between. CDR3 protein: CASSDGGGTEAYEQYF. In DNA form, the CDR3 reads TGTGCCAGCAGTGATGGAGGCGGGACAGAGGCCTACGAGCAGTACTTC.

This clone was counted between two and nine times. The chain recombines TRBV4-1 with TRBJ1-2; D remains unclear. CDR3 length: 14 residues. Trimming removed 1 base from V and 1 base from J, with 7 bases in between. Germline V CDR1 and CDR2: MGHRA, YSYEKL. The CDR3 spells CASSQGFSNYGYTF. Here the CDR3 DNA reads TGCGCCAGCAGCCAAGGTTTCAGTAACTATGGCTACACCTTC.